The text below deals with one T cell receptor beta chain. Its antigen is undetermined. This specimen belongs to a study of CXCR3-negative and CXCR3-positive naive CD8 T cells. About the study: The study obtained 130 million to 150 million TRB reads, about 1.5 +/- 0.3 million per library. Points from the study as a whole: Researchers report CXCR3 expression partially decreased after cryopreservation, with fresh PBMCs used in most assays. Memory CD8+ cells showed much lower diversity, while both naive subsets were comparably high.

This CDR3 region has 12 residues. The germline gives CDR1 MDHEN, CDR2 SYDVKM. In preparing the TRB cDNA libraries, 5' RACE with UMI labels was used. TCRdb re-called the 5' RACE reads and catalogs CDR3 proteins one per entry, DNA excluded. The record lists about 39,000 distinct CDR3 sequences, of which the ten most abundant hold less than 9.5%. The TCR sequence derives from a human donor in good health. Some clones in this sample may be carry-over from other donors' samples. This rearrangement joins TRBV28 to TRBJ1-6. The specimen sequenced was memory CD8+ T cells from blood. CDR3 in amino acids: CASSFQNSPLHF.